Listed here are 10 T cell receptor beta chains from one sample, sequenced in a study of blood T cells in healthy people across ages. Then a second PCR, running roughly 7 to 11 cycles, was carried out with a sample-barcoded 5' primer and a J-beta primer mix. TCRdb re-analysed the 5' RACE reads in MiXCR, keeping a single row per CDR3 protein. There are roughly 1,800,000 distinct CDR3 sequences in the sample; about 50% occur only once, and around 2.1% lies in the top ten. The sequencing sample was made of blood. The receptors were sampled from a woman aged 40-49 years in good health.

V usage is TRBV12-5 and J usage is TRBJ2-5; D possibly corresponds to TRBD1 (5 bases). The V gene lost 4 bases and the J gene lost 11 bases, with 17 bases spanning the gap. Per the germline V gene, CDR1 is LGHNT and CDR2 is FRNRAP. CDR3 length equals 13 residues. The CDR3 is CASGWQGSYGQYF. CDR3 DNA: TGTGCTAGTGGTTGGCAGGGATCCTACGGGCAGTACTTC.

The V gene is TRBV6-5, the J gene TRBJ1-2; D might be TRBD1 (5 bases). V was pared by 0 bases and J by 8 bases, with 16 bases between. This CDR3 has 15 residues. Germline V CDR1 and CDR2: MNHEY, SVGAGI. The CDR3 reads CASSYSAKGSRGYTF. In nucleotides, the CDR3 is TGTGCCAGCAGTTACTCGGCAAAGGGGAGTCGGGGCTACACCTTC.

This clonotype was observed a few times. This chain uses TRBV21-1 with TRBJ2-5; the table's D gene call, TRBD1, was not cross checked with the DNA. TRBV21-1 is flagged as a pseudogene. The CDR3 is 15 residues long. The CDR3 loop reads CASSGRDRGPETQYF. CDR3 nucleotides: TGTGCCAGCAGCGGCCGGGACAGGGGTCCCGAGACCCAGTACTTC.

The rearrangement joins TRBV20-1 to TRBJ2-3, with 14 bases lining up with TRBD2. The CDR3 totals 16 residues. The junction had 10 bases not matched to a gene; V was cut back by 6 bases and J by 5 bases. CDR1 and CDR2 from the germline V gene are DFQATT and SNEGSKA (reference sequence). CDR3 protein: CSAGTSGGLGGDTQYF. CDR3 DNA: TGCAGTGCGGGGACTAGCGGGGGTCTCGGCGGAGATACGCAGTATTTT.

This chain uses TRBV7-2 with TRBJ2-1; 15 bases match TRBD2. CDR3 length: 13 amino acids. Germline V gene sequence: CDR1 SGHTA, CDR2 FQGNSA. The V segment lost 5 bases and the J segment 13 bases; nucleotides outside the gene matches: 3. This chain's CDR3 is CASSGGLAGGQFF. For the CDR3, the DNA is TGTGCCAGCAGCGGGGGACTAGCGGGGGGCCAGTTCTTC.

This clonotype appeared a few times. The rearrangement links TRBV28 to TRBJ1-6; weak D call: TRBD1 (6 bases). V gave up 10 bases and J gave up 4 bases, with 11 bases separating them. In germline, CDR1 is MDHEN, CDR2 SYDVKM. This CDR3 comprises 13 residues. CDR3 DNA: TGTGCCACCCGCGGACAGTATAATTCACCCCTCCACTTT. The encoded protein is CATRGQYNSPLHF.

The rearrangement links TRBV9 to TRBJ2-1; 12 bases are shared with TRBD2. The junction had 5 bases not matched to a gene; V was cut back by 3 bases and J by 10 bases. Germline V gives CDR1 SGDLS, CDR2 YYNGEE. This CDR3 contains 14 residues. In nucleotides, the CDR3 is TGTGCCAGCAGCGCCTCCGGGACTAGCGGGGAGCAGTTCTTC. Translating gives CASSASGTSGEQFF.

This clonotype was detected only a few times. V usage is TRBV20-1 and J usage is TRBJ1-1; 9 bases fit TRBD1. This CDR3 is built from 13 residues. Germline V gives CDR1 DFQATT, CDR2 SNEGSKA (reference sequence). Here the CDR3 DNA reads TGCAGCCGCCACGGAGGGACAGGGATTGAAGCTTTCTTT. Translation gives CSRHGGTGIEAFF.

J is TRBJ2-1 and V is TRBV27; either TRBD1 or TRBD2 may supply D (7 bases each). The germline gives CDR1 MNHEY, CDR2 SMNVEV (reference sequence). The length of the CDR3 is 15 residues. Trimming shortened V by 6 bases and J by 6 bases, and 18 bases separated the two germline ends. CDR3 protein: CASSITGEGSNEQFF. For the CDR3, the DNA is TGTGCCAGCAGCATTACAGGGGAGGGTTCCAATGAGCAGTTCTTC.

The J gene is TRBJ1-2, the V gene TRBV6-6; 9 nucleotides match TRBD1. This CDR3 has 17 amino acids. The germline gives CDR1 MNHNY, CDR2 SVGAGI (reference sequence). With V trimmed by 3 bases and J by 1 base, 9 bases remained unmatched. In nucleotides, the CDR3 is TGTGCCAGCAGTTATGGCCCGGGACAGGGCTTTAACTATGGCTACACCTTC. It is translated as CASSYGPGQGFNYGYTF.